The 29 T cell receptor beta chains below come from one sample, sequenced in a study of vaccination effects on CD4 cells after COVID-19. Pools of viral peptides were used by the ViraFEST assay to expand antigen-specific CD4+ T cells ahead of sequencing. With about 9 days of culture completed, CD4+ T cells were isolated. Their cognate antigens are unknown. Profiling relied on immunoSEQ multiplex PCR, and the TCRdb table lists in-frame clones only, not all of them. The sample yields tens of thousands of clones, 75% to 90% seen once. The material sequenced was CD4+ T cells from PBMCs cultured with HCoV-229E spike peptides, taken before COVID-19 vaccination. These receptors were obtained from a human donor who received a COVID-19 vaccine.

The CDR3 nucleotides read TGCGCCAGTAATACACAGGGGGGAGGCAATCAGCCCCAGCATTTT. Amino acid sequence: CASNTQGGGNQPQHF. The chain uses TRBV10-2 and TRBJ1-5; 8 nucleotides match TRBD1. The CDR3 totals 15 residues. After removal of 9 bases from V and 2 bases from J, the junction contained 9 bases not matched to a gene. Germline CDR1 WSHSY, CDR2 SAAADI.

The chain combines TRBV6-2 or TRBV6-3 with TRBJ1-2, with D tentatively TRBD1 (6 bases). Trimming left V 2 bases short and J 7 bases short, with 11 bases between. Per the germline V gene, CDR1 is MNHEY and CDR2 is SVGEGT. The CDR3 loop spans 13 amino acids. CDR3: CASSYRLQGGYTF. The CDR3 bases are TGTGCCAGCAGTTACCGGTTACAGGGTGGCTACACCTTC.

This chain connects TRBV6-5 to TRBJ2-2, with D hard to call. V lost 2 bases and J 1 base, leaving 11 bases between the germline ends. CDR3 length: 16 amino acids. Looked up from germline, CDR1 is MNHEY and CDR2 is SVGAGI. CDR3 loop: CASSYVPGKNTGELFF. The CDR3 DNA sequence: TGTGCCAGCAGTTACGTACCAGGAAAGAACACCGGGGAGCTGTTTTTT.

The rearrangement links TRBV28 to TRBJ2-7; D remains ambiguous. V shed 6 bases and J shed 1 base, with 10 bases lying between them. This CDR3 has 13 residues. Germline V gene data show CDR1 as MDHEN and CDR2 as SYDVKM. The CDR3: CASRGYRSYEQYV. The CDR3 DNA reads as TGTGCCAGCAGAGGGTATAGGTCCTACGAGCAGTACGTC.

This clone was counted a single time. The chain employs TRBV7-2 and TRBJ2-1; 8 bases line up with TRBD1. With 5 bases clipped from V and 5 bases from J, the junction kept 5 bases outside the gene matches. This CDR3 is 14 amino acids long. CDR1 is SGHTA and CDR2 is FQGNSA in the germline V gene. CDR3 sequence: CASSPRGPDNEQFF. The CDR3 DNA is TGTGCCAGCAGCCCCAGGGGGCCGGACAATGAGCAGTTCTTC.

This chain joins TRBV15 and TRBJ2-2; D remains unclear. Trimming stripped 0 bases from V and 7 bases from J, with 6 bases between. The CDR3 length is 13 residues. CDR1 LNHNV and CDR2 YYDKDF come from the germline V gene (reference sequence). The CDR3 protein is CATSRDQGGELFF. The CDR3 DNA reads TGTGCCACCAGCAGAGATCAAGGCGGGGAGCTGTTTTTT.

This clone was observed once. The J gene is TRBJ2-6, the V gene TRBV2; no clear D. Trimming shortened V by 6 bases and J by 2 bases, and 5 bases separated the two germline ends. The CDR3 consists of 13 residues. CDR1 and CDR2 from the germline V gene are SNHLY and FYNNEI. This CDR3 reads CASRGTGANVLTF. DNA of the CDR3: TGTGCCAGCAGGGGGACTGGGGCCAACGTCCTGACTTTC. The full variable domain, completed using reference TRBV2 and TRBJ2-6, is EPEVTQTPSHQVTQMGQEVILRCVPISNHLYFYWYRQILGQKVEFLVSFYNNEISEKSEIFDDQFSVERPDGSNFTLKIRSTKLEDSAMYFCASRGTGANVLTFGAGSRLTVL.

The V and J genes are TRBV28 and TRBJ1-4, with 10 bases that match TRBD1. CDR1 is MDHEN, CDR2 SYDVKM, per germline. After removal of 6 bases from V and 5 bases from J, the junction contained 3 bases not matched to a gene. This CDR3 spans 14 amino acids. Written as DNA, the CDR3 is TGTGCCAGCAGACTGGGACAGGGGAATGAAAAACTGTTTTTT. This sequence encodes CASRLGQGNEKLFF.

This clone was detected only once. V usage is TRBV3-1 (or the pseudogene TRBV3-2) and J usage is TRBJ2-5, with 11 bases fitting TRBD2. Germline loops: CDR1 LGHDT, CDR2 YNNKEL (reference sequence). The CDR3 runs to 15 residues. V lost 5 bases, J lost 2 bases, and 4 bases stayed unmatched. This CDR3 is CASSYLAGGQETQYF. The CDR3 bases are TGTGCCAGCAGCTATCTAGCGGGGGGACAAGAGACCCAGTACTTC.

This clone was counted once. This chain uses TRBV6-1 with TRBJ2-3, with a tentative D call TRBD1 (6 bases). Germline values: CDR1 MNHNS, CDR2 SASEGT. The CDR3 is 18 residues long. Trimming took off 4 bases at V and 1 base at J, with 21 bases between the two ends. The CDR3 is CASSGANAGADRTDTQYF. CDR3 sequence (DNA): TGTGCCAGCAGTGGGGCCAACGCAGGGGCCGATCGCACAGATACGCAGTATTTT.

The V gene is TRBV6-5, the J gene TRBJ1-2; D possibly corresponds to TRBD1 (5 bases). This CDR3 spans 16 amino acids. CDR1 and CDR2 (germline): MNHEY, SVGAGI. Trimming took 1 base from V and 8 from J, leaving 20 bases between them. CDR3 DNA sequence: TGTGCCAGCAGTTACTTCCGCGTCGAGGGGAAGAGGGGCTACACCTTC. Residues: CASSYFRVEGKRGYTF.

This chain uses TRBV30 with TRBJ2-1, with TRBD2 as a possible D gene (6 bases). Trimming took off 2 bases at V and 5 bases at J, with 16 bases between the two ends. Germline V lookup: CDR1 GTSNPN, CDR2 SVGIG (reference sequence). This CDR3 is built from 15 residues. The CDR3 nucleotides read TGTGCCTGGAGTAATCGGGCGGGACGGGACAATGAGCAGTTCTTC. Residues: CAWSNRAGRDNEQFF.

The chain carries TRBV6-6 and TRBJ2-1; 10 nucleotides agree with TRBD2. This CDR3 has 14 amino acids. CDR1 and CDR2 from the germline V gene are MNHNY and SVGAGI (reference sequence). V shed 6 bases, J shed 4 bases, and the junction held 3 bases outside the gene matches. The CDR3 loop is CASSQRGGYNEQFF. CDR3 bases: TGTGCCAGCAGCCAGCGGGGGGGGTACAATGAGCAGTTCTTC.

The chain recombines TRBV12-3 or TRBV12-4 with TRBJ2-5; the D is unclear. The CDR3 is 13 residues long. V was cut by 1 base and J by 2 bases, with 5 bases left in between. The chain's CDR3 is CASSLERQETQYF. CDR3 nucleotides: TGTGCCAGCAGTTTAGAAAGACAAGAGACCCAGTACTTC.

This clone occurred a few times. J is TRBJ1-4 and V is TRBV12-5; D gene unclear. Germline lookup yields CDR1 LGHNT and CDR2 FRNRAP. V was clipped by 6 bases and J by 6 bases, with 29 bases between them. The CDR3 extends over 19 amino acids. DNA for the CDR3: TGTGCTAGTGGCCGCTCCTTAGGGTTAAGATCGGCAGGTTATGAAAAACTGTTTTTT. This encodes CASGRSLGLRSAGYEKLFF.

In its sample, this clone was seen a few times. The V call is TRBV12-5, the J call TRBJ2-1, with D perhaps matching TRBD1 (5 bases). The CDR3 extends over 14 amino acids. Germline CDR1 LGHNT, CDR2 FRNRAP. Trimming shortened V by 4 bases and J by 10 bases, and 17 bases separated the two germline ends. This chain's CDR3 is CASGSFQGAWEQFF. DNA for the CDR3: TGTGCTAGTGGTTCGTTTCAAGGGGCATGGGAGCAGTTCTTC.

This clone was picked up a small number of times. The V call is TRBV29-1, the J call TRBJ1-2; a possible D gene is TRBD1 (5 bases). Trimming took 7 bases from V and 5 from J, leaving 17 bases between them. Germline V gives CDR1 SQVTM, CDR2 ANQGSEA. This CDR3 is built from 13 residues. The DNA for the CDR3 is TGCAGCGCCCGGGATGACAGCTTTTATGGCTACACCTTC. Translated, it gives CSARDDSFYGYTF.

This sequence joins TRBV7-9 and TRBJ2-1; 9 nucleotides line up with TRBD1. The CDR3 is 14 residues long. Germline trimming cut 1 base from V and 9 bases from J; bases unmatched to any gene: 4. Germline V gene lookup returns CDR1 SEHNR and CDR2 FQNEAQ (reference sequence). The CDR3 loop is CASSLGGTGLEQFF. The CDR3 bases are TGTGCCAGCAGCTTAGGGGGGACAGGGCTTGAGCAGTTCTTC.

The chain carries TRBV5-1 and TRBJ2-3; D uncertain. CDR3 length: 13 amino acids. From germline, CDR1 is SGHRS and CDR2 YFSETQ. Trimming left V 1 base short and J 0 bases short, with 3 bases between. CDR3 sequence (DNA): TGCGCCAGCAGCTTGTCTAGCACAGATACGCAGTATTTT. The encoded protein is CASSLSSTDTQYF.

V and J are TRBV10-3 and TRBJ2-3, with D perhaps TRBD1 or TRBD2 (5 bases each). This CDR3 comprises 17 residues. The germline V gene encodes CDR1 ENHRY and CDR2 SYGVKD. V was clipped by 4 bases and J by 6 bases, with 23 bases between them. The CDR3 here is CAISVRSQAQGADTQYF. CDR3 DNA sequence: TGTGCCATCAGTGTCAGATCACAGGCCCAGGGAGCGGATACGCAGTATTTT.

This clone was picked up one time. The CDR3 reads CASSHKGVSYNEQFF. The CDR3 DNA is TGTGCCAGCTCACATAAGGGGGTATCCTACAATGAGCAGTTCTTC. V is TRBV18 and J is TRBJ2-1; maybe TRBD1 (6 bases). The CDR3 covers 15 residues. V dropped 4 bases and J dropped 1 base, with 11 bases sitting between them. CDR1 KGHSH and CDR2 LQKENI come from the germline V gene. The entire variable domain, with the rest obtained from reference TRBV18 and TRBJ2-1, is as follows: NAGVMQNPRHLVRRRGQEARLRCSPMKGHSHVYWYRQLPEEGLKFMVYLQKENIIDESGMPKERFSAEFPKEGPSILRIQQVVRGDSAAYFCASSHKGVSYNEQFFGPGTRLTVL.

As regards this clone: Other DNA sequences of this sample code for an identical CDR3. J is TRBJ1-4 and V is TRBV6-5; a weak D match, TRBD1 (5 bases). The length of the CDR3 is 14 residues. The ends were cut back, 6 bases at V and 8 bases at J, with 16 bases in the middle. The germline V gene encodes CDR1 MNHEY and CDR2 SVGAGI. The CDR3 coding sequence is TGTGCCAGCAGCTGGGACCGCGGCGGGGAAAAACTGTTTTTT. This translates into CASSWDRGGEKLFF.

This chain uses TRBV3-1 (or the pseudogene TRBV3-2) with TRBJ2-5; TRBD2 might be the D (5 bases). The V and J ends lost 7 bases and 5 bases respectively, with 20 bases between them. The CDR3 spans 15 residues. CDR1 LGHDT and CDR2 YNNKEL come from the germline V gene (reference sequence). CDR3 sequence: CASTLQGSRGETQYF. DNA of the CDR3: TGTGCCAGCACCCTACAAGGGTCGAGAGGGGAGACCCAGTACTTC.

V usage is TRBV6-5 and J usage is TRBJ1-5; 8 nucleotides align to TRBD1. CDR3 length: 13 residues. J was trimmed by 6 bases and V by 7 bases; bases with no gene match: 5. Germline V gene data show CDR1 as MNHEY and CDR2 as SVGAGI. Here the CDR3 reads CASMDRAGQPQHF. Written as DNA, the CDR3 is TGTGCCAGCATGGACAGGGCGGGTCAGCCCCAGCATTTT.

This clone was observed once. This sequence joins TRBV5-1 and TRBJ2-5; 7 bases agree with TRBD2. Losses at the gene ends were 6 bases for V and 4 bases for J; bases not matched to a gene: 9. Per the germline V gene, CDR1 is SGHRS and CDR2 is YFSETQ. The CDR3 extends over 14 amino acids. The CDR3 nucleotides read TGCGCCAGCACCAATCCAGCGGGGCTAGAGACCCAGTACTTC. It encodes CASTNPAGLETQYF.

The genes are TRBV7-7 and TRBJ2-3; 8 bases line up with TRBD2. CDR3 length equals 13 residues. Trimming took 5 bases from V and 3 from J; bases not matched to a gene: 1. In germline, CDR1 is SSHAT, CDR2 FNYEAQ (reference sequence). The CDR3 sequence: CASSRGRTDTQYF. As DNA, the CDR3 is TGTGCCAGCAGCCGCGGGAGGACAGATACGCAGTATTTT. The variable domain in full, completed from reference TRBV7-7 and TRBJ2-3, reads GAGVSQSPRYKVTKRGQDVTLRCDPISSHATLYWYQQALGQGPEFLTYFNYEAQPDKSGLPSDRFSAERPEGSISTLTIQRTEQRDSAMYRCASSRGRTDTQYFGPGTRLTVL.

The chain recombines TRBV7-2 with TRBJ2-3; D ambiguous. Germline loops: CDR1 SGHTA, CDR2 FQGNSA. Trimming removed 1 base at V and 5 bases at J, with 7 bases between. The CDR3 covers 13 residues. Here the CDR3 reads CASSLGKEDTQYF. The CDR3 DNA reads as TGTGCCAGCAGCTTAGGCAAAGAAGATACGCAGTATTTT. Full variable domain (missing parts from reference TRBV7-2 and TRBJ2-3): GAGVSQSPSNKVTEKGKDVELRCDPISGHTALYWYRQSLGQGLEFLIYFQGNSAPDKSGLPSDRFSAERTGGSVSTLTIQRTQQEDSAVYLCASSLGKEDTQYFGPGTRLTVL.

This clone was observed a handful of times. This chain uses TRBV7-9 with TRBJ1-2; possible D gene TRBD1, 5 bases. The CDR3 is 11 amino acids. Germline V gives CDR1 SEHNR, CDR2 FQNEAQ (reference sequence). V gave up 3 bases and J gave up 7 bases, with 6 bases separating them. The CDR3 here is CASSLTAGYTF. The DNA of the CDR3 is TGTGCCAGCAGCTTGACAGCTGGCTACACCTTC.

The chain's CDR3 is CASSRQLNQPQHF. Written as DNA, the CDR3 is TGTGCCAGCAGCCGACAGTTAAATCAGCCCCAGCATTTT. The V and J genes are TRBV3-1 (or the pseudogene TRBV3-2) and TRBJ1-5; tentatively, D is TRBD1 (5 bases). The CDR3 is 13 amino acids. Germline CDR1 LGHDT, CDR2 YNNKEL (reference sequence). Trimming took off 4 bases at V and 4 bases at J, with 8 bases between the two ends.